Sequencing of this TCR beta chain was carried out in a study of shared clonotypes between healthy human individuals. Some clones are missing from TCRdb's copy, which holds only in-frame ones; the method was immunoSEQ multiplex PCR. The sample has about 990,000 clones, more than 75% seen once. CDR3 length: 15 amino acids. The V end was cut by 3 bases, the J end by 0 bases, with 13 bases between. Germline V gene sequence: CDR1 SGHRS, CDR2 YFSETQ. The rearrangement uses TRBV5-1 and TRBJ2-7; D is unclear. Sequenced: memory CD4+ T cells from PBMCs. Subset described: CD45RA-negative fraction. The TCR comes from a man younger than 30 in good health. Some clones in this sample may be carry-over from other donors' samples. In nucleotides, the CDR3 is TGCGCCAGCAGCTCCCTGCCAGGTCCCTCCTACGAGCAGTACTTC. Translating gives CASSSLPGPSYEQYF.